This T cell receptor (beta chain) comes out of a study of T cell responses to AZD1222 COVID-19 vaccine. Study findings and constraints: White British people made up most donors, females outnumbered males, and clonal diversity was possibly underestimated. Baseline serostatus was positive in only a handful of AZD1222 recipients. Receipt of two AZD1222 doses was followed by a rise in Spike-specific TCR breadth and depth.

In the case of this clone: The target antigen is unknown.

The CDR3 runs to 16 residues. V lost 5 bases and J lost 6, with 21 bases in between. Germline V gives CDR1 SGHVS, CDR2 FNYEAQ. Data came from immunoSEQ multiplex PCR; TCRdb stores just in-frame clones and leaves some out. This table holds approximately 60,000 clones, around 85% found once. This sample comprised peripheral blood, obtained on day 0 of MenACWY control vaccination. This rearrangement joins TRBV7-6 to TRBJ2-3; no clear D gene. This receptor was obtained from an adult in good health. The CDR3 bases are TGTGCCAGCAGCCCAGGCCAGAATACTCTCGCGGATACGCAGTATTTT. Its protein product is CASSPGQNTLADTQYF.